These T cell receptor beta chains were read from a single sample in a study of blood T cell repertoires in COVID-19. Sequenced by immunoSEQ multiplex PCR; TCRdb stores in-frame clones only, minus some. Among about 53,000 clones listed, around 86% were seen once. Input material: peripheral blood. Receptors originate from a man older than 75 with acute or convalescent COVID-19. Each CDR3 is given with its conserved first and last residue. Fields, in order: V gene, J gene, clone size, CDR3 length, D gene, CDR3 protein, CDR3 DNA. D genes are given only for firm matches. A row's size may be missing; if present it is once, few, many or a size class.

>TRBV4-1|TRBJ2-5|NA|16|TRBD2
CASSYLAGGLQETQYF
TGCGCCAGCAGCTATCTGGCGGGGGGGCTCCAAGAGACCCAGTACTTC
>TRBV18|TRBJ2-2|NA|16|TRBD2
CASSPTLKRGGEELFF
TGTGCCAGCTCACCAACCCTAAAGCGGGGTGGTGAGGAGCTGTTTTTT
>TRBV6-2/TRBV6-3|TRBJ2-7|NA|18|NA
CASTPRRRTGKGVYEQYF
TGTGCCAGCACCCCCAGAAGAAGGACGGGGAAGGGGGTCTACGAGCAGTACTTC
>TRBV6-6|TRBJ1-1|once|11|NA
CASSYSQGAFF
TGTGCCAGCAGTTATAGCCAGGGAGCTTTCTTT
>TRBV5-1|TRBJ1-4|NA|16|NA
CASSRGPTTPNEKLFF
TGCGCCAGCAGCCGAGGGCCAACTACGCCTAATGAAAAACTGTTTTTT
>TRBV29-1|TRBJ2-7|NA|11|NA
CSVRSRYEQYF
TGCAGCGTACGGTCCCGCTACGAGCAGTACTTC
>TRBV27|TRBJ2-7|once|17|TRBD1
CASSLSRWTGVFDEQYF
TGTGCCAGCAGTTTATCTAGGTGGACAGGGGTCTTCGACGAGCAGTACTTC
>TRBV4-3|TRBJ1-5|NA|15|NA
CASSQGGGSNQPQHF
TGCGCCAGCAGCCAAGGGGGAGGGAGCAATCAGCCCCAGCATTTT
>TRBV6-5|TRBJ1-1|NA|15|NA
CASSNGGGLNTEAFF
TGTGCCAGCAGTAACGGGGGGGGACTGAACACTGAAGCTTTCTTT
>TRBV11-2|TRBJ2-2|few|13|NA
CASSTHNSGELFF
TGTGCCAGCAGCACCCACAATTCCGGGGAGCTGTTTTTT
>TRBV7-9|TRBJ1-1|NA|16|TRBD1
CASSLRGQGLDTEAFF
TGTGCCAGCAGCTTACGAGGACAGGGGTTGGACACTGAAGCTTTCTTT
>TRBV19|TRBJ1-5|NA|17|TRBD1
CASSIRAGGISNQPQHF
TGTGCCAGTAGTATAAGGGCAGGGGGAATAAGCAATCAGCCCCAGCATTTT
>TRBV11-2|TRBJ2-3|once|16|TRBD2
CASSLEGAGGTDTQYF
TGTGCCAGCAGCTTAGAAGGCGCGGGGGGCACGGATACGCAGTATTTT
>TRBV10-2|TRBJ1-1|NA|12|NA
CASSEGEGQAFF
TGCGCCAGCAGTGAGGGGGAGGGACAAGCTTTCTTT